The 8 T cell receptor beta chains presented below share a single source sample, sequenced in a study of cytomegalovirus exposure and HLA in healthy donors. A multiplex PCR was run with 60 Vbeta primers and 13 Jbeta primers. Clones were sequenced by immunoSEQ multiplex PCR, and TCRdb holds only the in-frame ones, with some missing. The profile shows tens of thousands of clones, roughly 83% of them singletons. Material: PBMCs. These receptors all stem from a woman aged 40 to 55 in good health and CMV-seropositive.

This sequence joins TRBV19 and TRBJ2-7, with D maybe TRBD1 (6 bases). Germline CDR1 LNHDA, CDR2 SQIVND (reference sequence). CDR3 length: 13 amino acids. Trimming took 4 bases from V and 5 from J, leaving 12 bases between them. In nucleotides, the CDR3 is TGTGCCAGTAGTACCACAGGGAGCAACGAGCAGTACTTC. Its translation is CASSTTGSNEQYF.

The V gene is TRBV6-6, the J gene TRBJ2-7, with 10 bases identical to TRBD2. This CDR3 has 14 residues. Trimming took 5 bases from V and 7 from J; bases not matched to a gene: 8. Germline CDR1 reads MNHNY; CDR2 reads SVGAGI (reference sequence). CDR3 residues: CASSQLAGAGEQYF. The CDR3 region has the DNA TGTGCCAGCAGTCAGCTAGCGGGAGCTGGGGAGCAGTACTTC.

Concerning this clone: A read error may account for a junction end that differs from germline. This sample also contains other DNA sequences that code for the same CDR3. J is TRBJ1-1 and V is TRBV7-2, with 8 bases lining up with TRBD1. This CDR3 spans 15 amino acids. Germline loops: CDR1 SGHTA, CDR2 FQGNSA. The CDR3 sequence is CASSITGGMNTEAFF. The DNA of the CDR3 is TGCGCCAGCAGCATTACAGGGGGGATGAACACTGAAGCTTTCTTT.

The rearrangement links TRBV11-1 to TRBJ1-2; TRBD1 aligns across 9 bases. This CDR3 is built from 14 residues. Germline V gene data show CDR1 as SGHAT and CDR2 as FQDESV (reference sequence). With V trimmed by 7 bases and J by 4 bases, 7 bases remained unmatched. CDR3 sequence reads: CASNWGTGSYGYTF. The CDR3 region has the DNA TGTGCCAGCAACTGGGGGACAGGGAGCTATGGCTACACCTTC.

The chain has TRBV27 and TRBJ1-4; a weak D match, TRBD1 (5 bases). Trimming removed 4 bases at V and 3 bases at J, with 9 bases between. Germline loops: CDR1 MNHEY, CDR2 SMNVEV (reference sequence). The CDR3 runs 14 residues. CDR3 in amino acids: CASSYQGPNEKLFF. The CDR3 DNA is TGTGCCAGCAGTTATCAGGGCCCTAATGAAAAACTGTTTTTT. The entire variable domain, with the rest obtained from reference TRBV27 and TRBJ1-4, is as follows: EAQVTQNPRYLITVTGKKLTVTCSQNMNHEYMSWYRQDPGLGLRQIYYSMNVEVTDKGDVPEGYKVSRKEKRNFPLILESPSPNQTSLYFCASSYQGPNEKLFFGSGTQLSVL.

The chain employs TRBV6-4 and TRBJ2-1; D may be TRBD1 (6 bases). The ends were cut back, 2 bases at V and 9 bases at J, with 11 bases in the middle. CDR1 is MRHNA, CDR2 SNTAGT, per germline. The length of the CDR3 is 13 residues. The CDR3 reads CASSDTGLTEQFF. The CDR3 nucleotides read TGTGCCAGCAGTGACACAGGGTTAACTGAGCAGTTCTTC.

The chain is built from TRBV6-4 and TRBJ1-1, with D perhaps matching TRBD1 (6 bases). Germline V gene lookup returns CDR1 MRHNA and CDR2 SNTAGT. V shed 3 bases and J shed 4 bases, with 9 bases lying between them. The CDR3 consists of 13 residues. CDR3 residues: CASSEQGGTEAFF. The CDR3 nucleotides are TGTGCCAGCAGTGAACAGGGCGGCACTGAAGCTTTCTTT.

The V gene is TRBV15, the J gene TRBJ2-3; D possibly corresponds to TRBD1 (6 bases). V was cut by 0 bases and J by 6 bases, with 10 bases left in between. The V gene's germline CDR1 is LNHNV and CDR2 YYDKDF (reference sequence). The CDR3 is made up of 14 amino acids. CDR3: CATSREAGADTQYF. CDR3 nucleotides: TGTGCCACCAGCAGAGAGGCAGGGGCGGATACGCAGTATTTT.